These 3 T cell receptor beta chains share one sample of origin, sequenced in a study of CD8+CD57+ T cells in acquired aplastic anemia. Both TCR beta VDJ combination and CDR3 sequence profiling were carried out. Genomic DNA was the template for this profiling. Via MiXCR, TCRdb re-called the reads, giving one row per CDR3 protein. The table has approximately 380,000 distinct CDR3 sequences, about two thirds seen once. The sequencing input was sorted CD4+, CD8+, or CD8+CD57+ T cells (not recorded which) from PBMCs. These receptors originate from a human donor in good health, serving as a control.

This chain joins TRBV20-1 and TRBJ2-3; 10 bases match TRBD2. The CDR3 runs 11 residues. The J segment lost 15 bases and the V segment lost 6 bases, leaving 9 bases of the junction unmatched. Looked up from germline, CDR1 is DFQATT and CDR2 is SNEGSKA (reference sequence). The CDR3 bases are TGCAGTGCGGATGGACTAGCGGAACCCTATTTT. Translating it yields CSADGLAEPYF.

V usage is TRBV7-3 and J usage is TRBJ2-3; the D gene is possibly TRBD1 (5 bases). This CDR3 is built from 14 residues. V was pared by 5 bases and J by 5 bases, with 14 bases between. Germline CDR1 reads SGHTA; CDR2 reads FQGTGA. DNA of the CDR3: TGTGCCAGCAGCGCCGTGGGTAGGGGAGATACGCAGTATTTT. Encoded protein: CASSAVGRGDTQYF.

The chain recombines TRBV12-3 or TRBV12-4 with TRBJ2-7, with D possibly being TRBD2 (7 bases). The V and J ends lost 5 bases and 2 bases respectively, with 13 bases between them. There are 14 residues in the CDR3. CDR3 loop: CASSPEGGPYEQYF. For the CDR3, the DNA is TGTGCCAGCAGTCCAGAGGGGGGGCCCTACGAGCAGTACTTC.